What follows are 15 T cell receptor beta chains derived from one specimen sequenced in a study of blood T cell repertoires in COVID-19. Assay used: immunoSEQ multiplex PCR; TCRdb lists only in-frame clones, some missing. The table shows hundreds of thousands of clones, with about nine tenths occurring only once. The specimen was peripheral blood. The receptor set was obtained from a woman in her twenties or thirties with COVID-19, enrolled during active disease.

The chain uses TRBV28 and TRBJ1-5, with 8 bases lining up with TRBD1. J gave up 6 bases and V 1 base, and 5 bases lay outside the gene matches. The length of the CDR3 is 15 residues. Germline assignment: CDR1 MDHEN and CDR2 SYDVKM. CDR3: CASSLYGQGGQPQHF. The CDR3 bases are TGTGCCAGCAGTTTATATGGACAGGGTGGTCAGCCCCAGCATTTT.

This chain links TRBV7-8 with TRBJ2-1, with 10 bases aligning to TRBD2. Germline-derived CDR1 and CDR2 are SGHVS and FQNEAQ. The CDR3 consists of 14 residues. Losses at the gene ends were 10 bases for V and 3 bases for J; bases not matched to a gene: 6. The CDR3 DNA sequence: TGTGCCACCCTGCTAGCGGGAGACTACAATGAGCAGTTCTTC. Translation gives CATLLAGDYNEQFF.

This clone was found once. Other nucleotide sequences from this sample produce the same CDR3. This rearrangement joins TRBV2 to TRBJ2-2; TRBD1 matches at 9 bases. The V gene end was trimmed by 8 bases and the J gene end by 0 bases; junction bases not matched to a gene: 1. The CDR3 spans 14 residues. Per the germline V gene, CDR1 is SNHLY and CDR2 is FYNNEI. The CDR3 DNA sequence: TGTGCCAGCCGACAGGGGGCGAACACCGGGGAGCTGTTTTTT. Protein sequence: CASRQGANTGELFF.

CDR3 in DNA: TGTGCCAGCAGTCAAGACAGGGGGCGGAATGGCTACACCTTC. Translation: CASSQDRGRNGYTF. J is TRBJ1-2 and V is TRBV27; TRBD1 matches at 10 bases. This CDR3 has 14 amino acids. V lost 5 bases and J lost 6; bases outside the gene matches: 6. Per germline, CDR1 MNHEY and CDR2 SMNVEV (reference sequence).

This clone was counted between two and nine times. The V call is TRBV5-4, the J call TRBJ1-2; TRBD1 agrees at 11 bases. The CDR3 totals 15 residues. The V gene end was trimmed by 0 bases and the J gene end by 6 bases; junction bases not matched to a gene: 4. Germline CDR1 SGHNT, CDR2 YYREEE (reference sequence). CDR3 DNA: TGTGCCAGCAGCTTGGACCGGACAGGGGGCAATGGCTACACCTTC. Its protein product is CASSLDRTGGNGYTF.

The chain uses TRBV28 and TRBJ2-1; the D gene is possibly TRBD1 (5 bases). Deletions cut 5 bases from V and 7 bases from J, with 18 bases between. Germline lookup yields CDR1 MDHEN and CDR2 SYDVKM. CDR3 length: 15 residues. CDR3 DNA sequence: TGTGCCAGCAGTCCACCTATATGGGGCCGAAATGAGCAGTTCTTC. It is translated as CASSPPIWGRNEQFF.

V usage is TRBV2 and J usage is TRBJ1-5, with 7 bases identical to TRBD1. Germline V gene sequence: CDR1 SNHLY, CDR2 FYNNEI. V lost 6 bases, J lost 2 bases, and 7 bases stayed unmatched. The CDR3 runs 15 residues. The CDR3 DNA is TGTGCCAGCAGCCCCGACAGGGCTCGCAATCAGCCCCAGCATTTT. It translates to CASSPDRARNQPQHF.

This chain links TRBV6-5 with TRBJ1-6, with unresolved D. CDR3 size: 16 residues. The germline gives CDR1 MNHEY, CDR2 SVGAGI. Trimming cost V 0 bases and J 10 bases, with 16 bases left between them. This chain's CDR3 is CASSYSNQVLRSPLHF. Here the CDR3 DNA reads TGTGCCAGCAGTTACTCGAATCAGGTTTTAAGGTCACCCCTCCACTTT.

V gene TRBV24-1 combines with J gene TRBJ2-1; TRBD1 might be the D (6 bases). Trimming removed 4 bases at V and 0 bases at J, with 12 bases between. The CDR3 length is 16 residues. The germline CDR1 and CDR2 sequences are KGHDR and SFDVKD. CDR3: CATSDPQGSSYNEQFF. CDR3 DNA: TGTGCCACCAGTGACCCCCAGGGGAGCTCCTACAATGAGCAGTTCTTC.

Here the CDR3 DNA reads TGTGCCAGCAGCTTAGAGGCTTTAAACAGGGGTGGGAAAGAGACCCAGTACTTC. As protein: CASSLEALNRGGKETQYF. This sequence joins TRBV11-3 and TRBJ2-5; TRBD1 aligns across 7 bases. V was clipped by 0 bases and J by 3 bases; unmatched bases: 13. The CDR3 spans 18 residues. CDR1 and CDR2 (germline): SGHNT, YENEEA.

This clone was seen more than once but under ten times. The gene calls are TRBV11-2 and TRBJ2-7; D might be TRBD1 (5 bases). Germline loops: CDR1 SGHAT, CDR2 FQNNGV. Trimming pared 5 bases from V and 2 bases from J, leaving 13 bases between. CDR3 length: 14 amino acids. The CDR3 DNA reads TGTGCCAGCAGCCCCCGAACAGGCGCCTACGAGCAGTACTTC. This translates into CASSPRTGAYEQYF. The variable domain in full, completed from reference TRBV11-2 and TRBJ2-7, reads EAGVAQSPRYKIIEKRQSVAFWCNPISGHATLYWYQQILGQGPKLLIQFQNNGVVDDSQLPKDRFSAERLKGVDSTLKIQPAKLEDSAVYLCASSPRTGAYEQYFGPGTRLTVT.

V gene TRBV7-6 combines with J gene TRBJ1-6, with 7 bases lining up with TRBD1. CDR1 and CDR2 from the germline V gene are SGHVS and FNYEAQ. The CDR3 consists of 12 residues. The trim removed 3 bases at V and 11 bases at J, leaving 1 base unmatched. Written as DNA, the CDR3 is TGTGCCAGCAGCTTTCAGGGGGCACCCCTCCACTTT. Translation gives CASSFQGAPLHF.

A remark on this clone: This same CDR3 is encoded by further DNA sequences in the sample. The rearrangement links TRBV5-1 to TRBJ1-1; D is possibly TRBD1 (6 bases). The germline V and J ends were trimmed by 4 bases and 1 base, with 11 bases remaining between them. From germline, CDR1 is SGHRS and CDR2 YFSETQ. CDR3 length: 14 residues. The CDR3, as DNA: TGCGCCAGCAGCCGAGGACAGTCGAACACTGAAGCTTTCTTT. Its translation is CASSRGQSNTEAFF.

The chain employs TRBV14 and TRBJ2-3; D is ambiguous. Looked up from germline, CDR1 is SGHDN and CDR2 is FVKESK. The V end was cut by 0 bases, the J end by 0 bases, with 4 bases between. This CDR3 is 14 amino acids long. The DNA of the CDR3 is TGTGCCAGCAGCCAAGATCTTAGCACAGATACGCAGTATTTT. This codes for CASSQDLSTDTQYF.

The J gene is TRBJ2-1, the V gene TRBV5-1; 8 bases match TRBD2. The ends lost 4 bases at V and 8 bases at J; junction bases unmatched: 8. There are 14 residues in the CDR3. Germline V gene lookup returns CDR1 SGHRS and CDR2 YFSETQ. CDR3 loop: CASSPAGGADEQFF. The DNA of the CDR3 is TGCGCCAGCAGCCCGGCCGGGGGGGCGGATGAGCAGTTCTTC.